The following is a TCR beta chain sequence with its context. The data stem from a study of blood T cell repertoires in COVID-19. The germline V gene has CDR1 SGHAT and CDR2 FQNNGV. V was pared by 1 base and J by 4 bases, with 10 bases of the junction left unmatched. This CDR3 has 17 amino acids. As handled by the study authors: Estimates of nucleated cell counts were drawn from the amplification of reference gene primers. Repertoires were generated with immunoSEQ multiplex PCR, while TCRdb's copy carries only in-frame clones and drops some. V, J and clone size reflect that table, while D and trimming were determined from the DNA. Counted here are 110,000 to 150,000 clones, 75% to 90% occurring once; the ten biggest clones make up around 4.2%.

The sequenced sample was PBMCs or T cells enriched from blood (not recorded which). This chain uses TRBV11-2 with TRBJ2-3, with 8 positions matching TRBD1. This sequence originates from a man aged 50 or older who had recovered from COVID-19. The CDR3 DNA reads TGTGCCAGCAGCTTAGCCCCCGGACAGGGTGCATCAGATACGCAGTATTTT. The encoded protein is CASSLAPGQGASDTQYF.